Presented here are 4 T cell receptor beta chains from one specimen sequenced in a study of T cell responses to AZD1222 COVID-19 vaccine. Repertoires were generated with immunoSEQ multiplex PCR, while TCRdb's copy carries only in-frame clones and drops some. The table has some 86,000 clones, approximately 80% seen once. The sample was peripheral blood, taken on day 0 of AZD1222 vaccination. The receptors stem from an adult in good health.

The chain joins TRBV19 to TRBJ1-2, with 8 bases aligning to TRBD1. With 6 bases clipped from V and 3 bases from J, the junction kept 6 bases outside the gene matches. CDR3 size: 14 residues. Germline assignment: CDR1 LNHDA and CDR2 SQIVND (reference sequence). In nucleotides, the CDR3 is TGTGCCAGTAGCAGGACAGGGATAGACTATGGCTACACCTTC. It translates to CASSRTGIDYGYTF.

This chain joins TRBV5-5 and TRBJ1-6; tentatively, D is TRBD1 (6 bases). In germline, CDR1 is SGHKS, CDR2 YYEKEE (reference sequence). CDR3 size: 15 residues. Trimming left V 0 bases short and J 9 bases short, with 13 bases between. The CDR3 DNA reads TGTGCCAGCAGCTTGGCAGGGGTTCGGAGTTCACCCCTCCACTTT. This codes for CASSLAGVRSSPLHF. Combining the CDR3 with reference TRBV5-5 and TRBJ1-6 gives the whole variable domain DAGVTQSPTHLIKTRGQQVTLRCSPISGHKSVSWYQQVLGQGPQFIFQYYEKEERGRGNFPDRFSARQFPNYSSELNVNALLLGDSALYLCASSLAGVRSSPLHFGNGTRLTVT.

The rearrangement uses TRBV14 and TRBJ2-1; D not resolved. Germline V gene lookup returns CDR1 SGHDN and CDR2 FVKESK. The germline V and J ends were trimmed by 4 bases and 0 bases, with 19 bases remaining between them. The CDR3 extends over 18 amino acids. The CDR3 loop is CASSPEVRFSSSYNEQFF. Here the CDR3 DNA reads TGTGCCAGCAGCCCCGAGGTGAGATTCTCCAGCTCCTACAATGAGCAGTTCTTC.

The rearrangement joins TRBV19 to TRBJ2-5, with a weak D call TRBD2 (5 bases). V gave up 3 bases and J gave up 5 bases, with 19 bases separating them. Germline CDR1 LNHDA, CDR2 SQIVND (reference sequence). The CDR3 is 16 amino acids. CDR3 DNA: TGTGCCAGTAGTATGGGAGCTAGAAGTACTATGGAGACCCAGTACTTC. This translates into CASSMGARSTMETQYF.